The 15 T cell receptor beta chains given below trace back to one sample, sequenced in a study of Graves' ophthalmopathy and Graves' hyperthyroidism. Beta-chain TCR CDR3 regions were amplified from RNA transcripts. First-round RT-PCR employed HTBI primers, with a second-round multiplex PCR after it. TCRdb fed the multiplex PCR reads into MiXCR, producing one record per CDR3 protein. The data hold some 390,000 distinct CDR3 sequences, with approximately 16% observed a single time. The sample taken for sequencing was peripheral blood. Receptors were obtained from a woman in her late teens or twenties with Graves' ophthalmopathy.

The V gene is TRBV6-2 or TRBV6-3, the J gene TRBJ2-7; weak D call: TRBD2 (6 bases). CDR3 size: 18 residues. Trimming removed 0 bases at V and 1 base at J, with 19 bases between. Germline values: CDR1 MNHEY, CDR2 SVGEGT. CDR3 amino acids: CASSYSSEEGGTSYEQYF. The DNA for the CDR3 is TGTGCCAGCAGTTACTCGTCCGAAGAGGGAGGCACATCCTACGAGCAGTACTTC.

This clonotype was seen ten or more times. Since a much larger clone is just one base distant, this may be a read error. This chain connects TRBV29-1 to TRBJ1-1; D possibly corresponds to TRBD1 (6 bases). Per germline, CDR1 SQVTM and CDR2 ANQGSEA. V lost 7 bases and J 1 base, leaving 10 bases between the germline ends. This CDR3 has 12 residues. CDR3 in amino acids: CSAQTGNTEAFF. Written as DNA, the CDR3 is TGCAGCGCCCAGACAGGGAACACTGAAGCTTTCTTT.

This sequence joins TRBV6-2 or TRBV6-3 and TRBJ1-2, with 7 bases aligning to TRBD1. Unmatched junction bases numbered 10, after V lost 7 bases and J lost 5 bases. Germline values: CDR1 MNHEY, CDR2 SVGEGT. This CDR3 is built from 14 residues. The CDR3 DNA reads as TGTGCCAGCAACCCAGGGACAGAAGTTTATGGCTACACCTTC. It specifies CASNPGTEVYGYTF.

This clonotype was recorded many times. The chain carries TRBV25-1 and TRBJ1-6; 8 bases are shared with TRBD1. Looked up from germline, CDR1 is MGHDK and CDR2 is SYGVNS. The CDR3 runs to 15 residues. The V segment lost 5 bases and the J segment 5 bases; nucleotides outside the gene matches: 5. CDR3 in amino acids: CASSRHRGDNSPLHF. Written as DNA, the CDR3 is TGTGCCAGCAGTCGACACAGGGGGGATAATTCACCCCTCCACTTT. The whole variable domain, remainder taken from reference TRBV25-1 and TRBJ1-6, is EADIYQTPRYLVIGTGKKITLECSQTMGHDKMYWYQQDPGMELHLIHYSYGVNSTEKGDLSSESTVSRIRTEHFPLTLESARPSHTSQYLCASSRHRGDNSPLHFGNGTRLTVT.

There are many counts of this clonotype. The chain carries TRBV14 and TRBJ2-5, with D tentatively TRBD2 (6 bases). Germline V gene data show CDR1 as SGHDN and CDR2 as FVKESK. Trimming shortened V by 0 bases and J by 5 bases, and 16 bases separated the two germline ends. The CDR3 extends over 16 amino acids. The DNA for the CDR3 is TGTGCCAGCAGCCAAGATAGCGGTATGGGGAGGGAGACCCAGTACTTC. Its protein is CASSQDSGMGRETQYF.

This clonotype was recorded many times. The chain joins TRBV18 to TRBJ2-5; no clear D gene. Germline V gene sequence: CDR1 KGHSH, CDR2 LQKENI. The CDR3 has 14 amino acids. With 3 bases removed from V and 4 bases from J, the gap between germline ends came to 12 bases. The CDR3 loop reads CASSPRDARETQYF. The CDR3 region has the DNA TGTGCCAGCTCACCCCGAGATGCACGAGAGACCCAGTACTTC.

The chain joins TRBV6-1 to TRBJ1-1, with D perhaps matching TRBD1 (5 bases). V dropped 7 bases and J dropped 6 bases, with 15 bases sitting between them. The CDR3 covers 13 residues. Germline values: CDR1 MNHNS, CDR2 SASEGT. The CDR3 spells CASTLTDTSEAFF. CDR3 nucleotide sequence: TGTGCCAGCACATTGACAGATACCTCTGAAGCTTTCTTT.

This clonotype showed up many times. The CDR3 bases are TGTGCCAGCAGCTCCGGACAGTACGAGCAGTACTTC. This sequence encodes CASSSGQYEQYF. V is TRBV6-2 or TRBV6-3 and J is TRBJ2-7, with D maybe TRBD1 (6 bases). V was cut by 6 bases and J by 4 bases, with 10 bases left in between. CDR1 is MNHEY, CDR2 SVGEGT, per germline. The CDR3 is made up of 12 amino acids.

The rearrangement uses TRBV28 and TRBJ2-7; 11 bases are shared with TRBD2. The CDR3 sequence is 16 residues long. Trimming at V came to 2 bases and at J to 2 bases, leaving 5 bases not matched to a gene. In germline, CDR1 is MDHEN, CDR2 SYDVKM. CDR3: CASSLTSGRNTYEQYF. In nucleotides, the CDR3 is TGTGCCAGCAGTTTAACTAGCGGGAGAAACACCTACGAGCAGTACTTC.

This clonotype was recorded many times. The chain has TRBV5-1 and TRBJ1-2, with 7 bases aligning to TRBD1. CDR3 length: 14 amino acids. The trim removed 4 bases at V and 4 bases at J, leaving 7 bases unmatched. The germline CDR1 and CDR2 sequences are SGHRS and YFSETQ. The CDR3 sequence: CASSRDGQVYGYTF. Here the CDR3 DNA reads TGCGCCAGCAGCAGAGACGGACAGGTCTATGGCTACACCTTC.

The DNA for the CDR3 is TGTGCCAGCAAGAGGCTTGACGAGCAGTACTTC. Translation gives CASKRLDEQYF. The chain couples TRBV6-2 or TRBV6-3 to TRBJ2-7; D is undetermined. The length of the CDR3 is 11 residues. Germline CDR1 reads MNHEY; CDR2 reads SVGEGT. V was clipped by 7 bases and J by 5 bases, with 9 bases between them.

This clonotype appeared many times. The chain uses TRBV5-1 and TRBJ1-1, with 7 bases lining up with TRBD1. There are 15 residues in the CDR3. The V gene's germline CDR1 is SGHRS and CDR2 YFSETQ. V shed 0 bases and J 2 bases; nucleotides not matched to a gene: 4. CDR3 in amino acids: CASSLAAGGNTEAFF. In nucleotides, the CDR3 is TGCGCCAGCAGCTTGGCTGCAGGGGGAAACACTGAAGCTTTCTTT. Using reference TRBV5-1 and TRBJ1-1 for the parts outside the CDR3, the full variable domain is KAGVTQTPRYLIKTRGQQVTLSCSPISGHRSVSWYQQTPGQGLQFLFEYFSETQRNKGNFPGRFSGRQFSNSRSEMNVSTLELGDSALYLCASSLAAGGNTEAFFGQGTRLTVV.

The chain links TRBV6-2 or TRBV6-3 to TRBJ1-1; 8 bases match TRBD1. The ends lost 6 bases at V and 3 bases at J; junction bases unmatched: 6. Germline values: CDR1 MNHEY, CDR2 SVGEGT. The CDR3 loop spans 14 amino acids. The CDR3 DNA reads TGTGCCAGCAGACAGGGACAGGCCCACACTGAAGCTTTCTTT. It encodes CASRQGQAHTEAFF.

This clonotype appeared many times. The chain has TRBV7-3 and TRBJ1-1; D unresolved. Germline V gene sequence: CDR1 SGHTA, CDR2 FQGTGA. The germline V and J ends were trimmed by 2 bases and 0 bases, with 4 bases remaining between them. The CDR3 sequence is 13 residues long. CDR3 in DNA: TGTGCCAGCAGCTTAGAGTTGAACACTGAAGCTTTCTTT. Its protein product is CASSLELNTEAFF.

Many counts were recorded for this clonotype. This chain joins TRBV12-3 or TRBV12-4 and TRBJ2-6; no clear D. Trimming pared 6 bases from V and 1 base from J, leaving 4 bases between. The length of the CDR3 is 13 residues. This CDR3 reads CASRVSGANVLTF. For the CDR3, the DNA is TGTGCCAGCAGGGTATCTGGGGCCAACGTCCTGACTTTC.